This TCR beta chain was sequenced for a study of blood T cell repertoires in COVID-19. On the study more broadly: T cells, B-cell-depleted T cells, or PBMCs provided the cDNA or gDNA that served as material.

Cohort assignment relied on participant-reported clinical history. Recovered status in Cohort 3 required two negative PCRs, clearance, or symptom resolution. The CDR3 consists of 16 residues. Germline values: CDR1 MNHEY, CDR2 SVGAGI. Trimming took 2 bases from V and 3 from J, leaving 14 bases between them. Under the authors' procedure: Nucleated cell number was recorded as an estimate derived from reference gene primer amplification. Profiling relied on immunoSEQ multiplex PCR, and the TCRdb table lists in-frame clones only, not all of them. V and J calls and clone size are those listed in that table; D and trimming were worked out from the DNA. Here the sample spans 350,000 to 400,000 clones, nearly 90% being singletons.

This chain uses TRBV6-5 with TRBJ1-3; TRBD1 might be the D (6 bases). This clonotype was sampled from a woman aged 30 to 39 who had recovered from COVID-19. Sequencing was performed on PBMCs or T cells enriched from blood (not recorded which). The CDR3 reads CASSYTRGGVGNTIYF. DNA for the CDR3: TGTGCCAGCAGTTACACGAGGGGGGGAGTTGGAAACACCATATATTTT.